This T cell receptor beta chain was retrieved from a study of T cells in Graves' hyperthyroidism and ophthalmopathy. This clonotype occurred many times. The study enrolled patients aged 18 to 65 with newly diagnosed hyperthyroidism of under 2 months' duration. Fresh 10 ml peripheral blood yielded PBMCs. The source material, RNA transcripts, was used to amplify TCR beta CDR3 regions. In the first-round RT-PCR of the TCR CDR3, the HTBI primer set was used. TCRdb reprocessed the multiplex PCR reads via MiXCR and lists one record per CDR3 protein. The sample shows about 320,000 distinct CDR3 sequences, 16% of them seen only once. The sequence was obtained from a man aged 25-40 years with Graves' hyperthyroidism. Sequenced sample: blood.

As DNA, the CDR3 is TGTGCCAGCAGTTACTCGGTCAATGAAAAACTGTTTTTT. The encoded protein is CASSYSVNEKLFF. The genes are TRBV6-5 and TRBJ1-4; D is unclear. V was clipped by 0 bases and J by 5 bases, with 4 bases between them. This CDR3 comprises 13 residues. Germline loops: CDR1 MNHEY, CDR2 SVGAGI.